This TCR beta chain appears in the sequencing data of a study of blood T cell repertoires in COVID-19. About the research overall: COVID-19 samples from acute and convalescent phases originated in the United States, Italy and Spain. Sample material is recorded as cDNA or gDNA derived from T cells, B-cell-depleted T cells, or PBMCs.

In the study's own analysis: Amplification with reference gene primers provided the estimates of nucleated cell counts. Libraries were prepared by immunoSEQ multiplex PCR; TCRdb keeps only in-frame clonotypes and omits some of them. That table supplies the V and J calls and clone size; D and trimming were determined from the DNA. Of tens of thousands of clones in the sample, roughly 89% are singletons; the top ten hold approximately 2.6%. Germline CDR1 and CDR2: MNHEY and SVGEGT. This CDR3 is 17 amino acids long. The J segment lost 4 bases and the V segment lost 0 bases, leaving 6 bases of the junction unmatched.

Sequenced: peripheral blood. The chain joins TRBV6-2 or TRBV6-3 to TRBJ2-1; 10 bases fit TRBD2. The sequence was collected from a human donor in a cohort sampled during active COVID-19. The CDR3 is CASSYSTQRGGYNEQFF. Written as DNA, the CDR3 is TGTGCCAGCAGTTACTCCACTCAGCGGGGGGGATACAATGAGCAGTTCTTC.